What follows are 12 T cell receptor beta chains derived from one specimen sequenced in a study of T cell responses to AZD1222 COVID-19 vaccine. The data were produced by immunoSEQ multiplex PCR, yet TCRdb's version contains in-frame clones alone and is incomplete. The sample holds 140,000 to 150,000 clones, approximately 85% seen once. Sequenced material: peripheral blood, taken on day 0 of AZD1222 vaccination. Source of these receptors: an adult in good health.

The rearrangement links TRBV15 to TRBJ2-3, with TRBD2 identical over 11 bases. Germline CDR1 and CDR2: LNHNV and YYDKDF (reference sequence). Unmatched junction bases numbered 15, after V lost 2 bases and J lost 5 bases. CDR3 length: 19 residues. This chain's CDR3 is CATSRIRRGSGRVRDTQYF. As DNA, the CDR3 is TGTGCCACCAGCAGAATCCGGCGGGGTAGCGGGAGGGTCAGAGATACGCAGTATTTT.

This clone was picked up one time. The chain joins TRBV5-1 to TRBJ2-3; TRBD2 matches at 10 bases. The junction had 5 bases not matched to a gene; V was cut back by 6 bases and J by 7 bases. CDR1 SGHRS and CDR2 YFSETQ come from the germline V gene. The CDR3 contains 13 residues. The CDR3 sequence is CASKLAGDYTQYF. CDR3 DNA sequence: TGCGCCAGCAAGCTAGCGGGGGACTATACGCAGTATTTT.

The J gene is TRBJ2-1, the V gene TRBV11-3, with 9 positions matching TRBD2. The CDR3 is made up of 15 amino acids. With 0 bases clipped from V and 9 bases from J, the junction kept 6 bases outside the gene matches. CDR1 is SGHNT and CDR2 is YENEEA in the germline V gene. CDR3 residues: CASSLDAGGRGEQFF. For the CDR3, the DNA is TGTGCCAGCAGCTTAGATGCGGGAGGGCGCGGTGAGCAGTTCTTC.

V and J are TRBV6-5 and TRBJ1-2, with a weak D call TRBD1 (5 bases). Germline V gene sequence: CDR1 MNHEY, CDR2 SVGAGI. Trimming left V 0 bases short and J 8 bases short, with 10 bases between. The length of the CDR3 is 13 residues. The CDR3 sequence is CASSYSGALGYTF. In nucleotides, the CDR3 is TGTGCCAGCAGTTACTCCGGGGCGCTCGGCTACACCTTC.

This clone was seen a few times. The chain employs TRBV6-6 and TRBJ1-1, with D uncertain. From germline, CDR1 is MNHNY and CDR2 SVGAGI (reference sequence). V was cut by 4 bases and J by 4 bases, with 4 bases left in between. The CDR3 spans 11 residues. CDR3 in DNA: TGTGCCAGCAGTTCAGCCACTGAAGCTTTCTTT. Residues: CASSSATEAFF.

The chain joins TRBV9 to TRBJ2-5, with D unclear. The V gene lost 0 bases and the J gene lost 5 bases, with 11 bases spanning the gap. Looked up from germline, CDR1 is SGDLS and CDR2 is YYNGEE. There are 14 residues in the CDR3. The CDR3 DNA follows: TGTGCCAGCAGCGTAGGTCCCGAAAGGGAGACCCAGTACTTC. Protein product: CASSVGPERETQYF.

This chain links TRBV12-5 with TRBJ1-3; 9 nucleotides align to TRBD1. V shed 6 bases and J 4 bases; nucleotides not matched to a gene: 4. This CDR3 is 14 amino acids long. Germline V lookup: CDR1 LGHNT, CDR2 FRNRAP. The CDR3 DNA reads as TGTGCTAGTGGCCATGACAGGGGGGGAAACACCATATATTTT. Translation gives CASGHDRGGNTIYF.

This clone has more than one count but fewer than ten. V gene TRBV10-1 combines with J gene TRBJ2-3, with D possibly being TRBD1 or TRBD2 (5 bases each). Looked up from germline, CDR1 is WNHNN and CDR2 is SYGVQD (reference sequence). The V end was cut by 0 bases, the J end by 6 bases, with 13 bases between. The CDR3 length is 15 residues. The CDR3 nucleotides are TGCGCCAGCAGTGAGTCCGGGACCCTCTTGGATACGCAGTATTTT. Encoded protein: CASSESGTLLDTQYF.

The rearrangement uses TRBV30 and TRBJ1-1; 8 bases map to TRBD1. This CDR3 is built from 14 residues. V trimming: 2 bases; J trimming: 6 bases; junction bases outside the gene matches: 8. The germline gives CDR1 GTSNPN, CDR2 SVGIG (reference sequence). CDR3 loop: CAWSNLRGPSEAFF. CDR3 nucleotide sequence: TGTGCCTGGAGTAACCTCAGGGGGCCCTCTGAAGCTTTCTTT.

The genes are TRBV11-2 and TRBJ2-5, with D perhaps given as TRBD1 or TRBD2 (5 bases each). The CDR3 sequence is 14 residues long. Trimming took off 5 bases at V and 7 bases at J, with 17 bases between the two ends. Germline lookup yields CDR1 SGHAT and CDR2 FQNNGV. The CDR3 DNA sequence: TGTGCCAGCAGCAACTCGACAGCGGCGGGGACCCAGTACTTC. This encodes CASSNSTAAGTQYF.

The chain has TRBV3-1 (or the pseudogene TRBV3-2) and TRBJ1-2; a possible D gene is TRBD1 (6 bases). Trimming took 0 bases from V and 10 from J, leaving 15 bases between them. The germline CDR1 and CDR2 sequences are LGHDT and YNNKEL (reference sequence). The CDR3 is made up of 14 amino acids. CDR3 in DNA: TGTGCCAGCAGCCAAGATACAACAGGGACTCTCTACACCTTC. This translates into CASSQDTTGTLYTF.

The rearrangement joins TRBV16 to TRBJ2-3; 15 bases map to TRBD2. The CDR3 is 21 amino acids. The germline gives CDR1 KGHSY, CDR2 FQNENV. V gave up 2 bases and J gave up 2 bases; unmatched junction bases: 14. The CDR3 here is CASSQQLPGLAGGRNTDTQYF. The CDR3 region has the DNA TGTGCCAGCAGCCAACAGCTTCCGGGACTAGCGGGGGGACGCAACACAGATACGCAGTATTTT.